The clone carrying this T cell receptor beta chain was observed at least ten times. The antigen is not known. It was RNA transcripts that yielded the amplified TCR beta CDR3 regions. The HTBI primer set was used in a first-round RT-PCR of the TCR CDR3. One entry per CDR3 protein results from TCRdb running MiXCR on the multiplex PCR reads. The sample holds roughly 160,000 distinct CDR3 sequences, about 9.4% seen once. The record originates from a study of T cells in Graves' hyperthyroidism and ophthalmopathy. Study-wide results and caveats: From stable hyperthyroidism, ophthalmopathy was set apart by a 13 V-J model.

Per germline, CDR1 LGHNA and CDR2 YNFKEQ. CDR3 size: 14 residues. With V trimmed by 1 base and J by 3 bases, 1 base remained unmatched. The sample comprised blood. The chain is built from TRBV4-2 and TRBJ2-7; 9 nucleotides agree with TRBD1. This sequence originates from a young woman with Graves' hyperthyroidism that later progressed to Graves' ophthalmopathy. CDR3 residues: CASSQADRGYEQYF. In DNA, the CDR3 is TGTGCCAGCAGCCAAGCGGACAGGGGCTACGAGCAGTACTTC.